One and the same sample provided the 20 T cell receptor beta chains below, sequenced in a study of PD-L1 blockade in urothelial cancer. Clones were sequenced by immunoSEQ multiplex PCR, and TCRdb holds only the in-frame ones, with some missing. The sample gives around 110,000 clones, about 89% of which show up once; more than 1.5% is in the top ten. Time point specified: peripheral blood 6 weeks after treatment start. Material: PBMCs, obtained around atezolizumab (anti-PD-L1) treatment. Receptor source: a man aged 55 to 70 with urothelial cancer.

The CDR3 DNA sequence: TGTGCCAGCTCAGGGACAGTCAGCAGCCAGCCCCAGCATTTT. Residues: CASSGTVSSQPQHF. The rearrangement joins TRBV18 to TRBJ1-5, with 7 nucleotides matching TRBD1. The J segment lost 7 bases and the V segment lost 5 bases, leaving 8 bases of the junction unmatched. CDR1 and CDR2 (germline): KGHSH, LQKENI. This CDR3 spans 14 amino acids.

The chain uses TRBV5-1 and TRBJ2-1, with a weak D call TRBD1 (6 bases). The CDR3 totals 13 residues. Trimming shortened V by 2 bases and J by 6 bases, and 9 bases separated the two germline ends. Germline V gives CDR1 SGHRS, CDR2 YFSETQ. The CDR3 here is CASSLGQPNEQFF. The CDR3 DNA is TGCGCCAGCAGCTTAGGACAGCCCAATGAGCAGTTCTTC.

The chain links TRBV16 to TRBJ2-7; D uncertain. Germline CDR1 KGHSY, CDR2 FQNENV. V dropped 0 bases and J dropped 1 base, with 10 bases sitting between them. The CDR3 is made up of 15 amino acids. The CDR3 DNA reads as TGTGCCAGCAGCCAATCTGCCAGTTCGTCCTACGAGCAGTACTTC. Translated: CASSQSASSSYEQYF.

The rearrangement links TRBV7-2 to TRBJ2-5; 10 bases fit TRBD2. V lost 1 base to trimming and J lost 2 bases; unmatched junction nucleotides: 4. CDR3 length: 16 amino acids. Germline CDR1 reads SGHTA; CDR2 reads FQGNSA. This CDR3 is CASSLGPLAGQETQYF. The DNA of the CDR3 is TGTGCCAGCAGCTTAGGCCCACTAGCGGGGCAAGAGACCCAGTACTTC.

This sequence joins TRBV5-1 and TRBJ2-5; TRBD1 is a possible D gene (6 bases). The CDR3 is made up of 12 amino acids. Trimming removed 2 bases from V and 7 bases from J, with 9 bases in between. Germline V gene data show CDR1 as SGHRS and CDR2 as YFSETQ. The CDR3 coding sequence is TGCGCCAGCAGCTTACAGGGTGGGACCCAGTACTTC. Encoded protein: CASSLQGGTQYF.

This clone was detected a few times. The gene calls are TRBV5-1 and TRBJ1-2; D may be TRBD1 (5 bases). The germline V gene has CDR1 SGHRS and CDR2 YFSETQ. V was clipped by 0 bases and J by 4 bases, with 10 bases between them. The CDR3 extends over 14 amino acids. The CDR3 DNA sequence: TGCGCCAGCAGCTTGGGGCAGGGCACCTATGGCTACACCTTC. Translated: CASSLGQGTYGYTF. The whole variable domain, filled in from reference TRBV5-1 and TRBJ1-2, reads KAGVTQTPRYLIKTRGQQVTLSCSPISGHRSVSWYQQTPGQGLQFLFEYFSETQRNKGNFPGRFSGRQFSNSRSEMNVSTLELGDSALYLCASSLGQGTYGYTFGSGTRLTVV.

The genes are TRBV2 and TRBJ2-1; D perhaps matches TRBD2 (6 bases). In germline, CDR1 is SNHLY, CDR2 FYNNEI. Trimming left V 1 base short and J 6 bases short, with 10 bases between. This CDR3 comprises 14 residues. CDR3 sequence: CASSEVGGGNEQFF. The CDR3 nucleotides read TGTGCCAGCAGTGAAGTCGGGGGTGGCAATGAGCAGTTCTTC. Full variable domain (remainder filled in from reference TRBV2 and TRBJ2-1): EPEVTQTPSHQVTQMGQEVILRCVPISNHLYFYWYRQILGQKVEFLVSFYNNEISEKSEIFDDQFSVERPDGSNFTLKIRSTKLEDSAMYFCASSEVGGGNEQFFGPGTRLTVL.

The chain employs TRBV14 and TRBJ2-7; D unresolved. The CDR3 has 13 amino acids. The germline V gene has CDR1 SGHDN and CDR2 FVKESK. V was pared by 2 bases and J by 6 bases, with 11 bases between. The CDR3 sequence: CASSQRFSGEQYF. The CDR3 DNA is TGTGCCAGCAGCCAACGGTTTAGTGGCGAGCAGTACTTC. Full variable domain (missing parts from reference TRBV14 and TRBJ2-7): EAGVTQFPSHSVIEKGQTVTLRCDPISGHDNLYWYRRVMGKEIKFLLHFVKESKQDESGMPNNRFLAERTGGTYSTLKVQPAELEDSGVYFCASSQRFSGEQYFGPGTRLTVT.

This chain joins TRBV6-1 and TRBJ2-5, with 10 bases matching TRBD1. This CDR3 is built from 15 residues. J gave up 2 bases and V 6 bases, and 6 bases lay outside the gene matches. Germline lookup yields CDR1 MNHNS and CDR2 SASEGT. CDR3 sequence reads: CASSRPGQGQETQYF. DNA of the CDR3: TGTGCCAGCAGCCGCCCGGGACAGGGGCAAGAGACCCAGTACTTC.

The rearrangement links TRBV6-6 to TRBJ2-3; tentatively, D is TRBD1 (6 bases). V lost 9 bases and J lost 7, with 17 bases in between. This CDR3 spans 13 amino acids. Germline V CDR1 and CDR2: MNHNY, SVGAGI (reference sequence). CDR3 sequence reads: CASTNRDTYTQYF. CDR3 nucleotide sequence: TGTGCCAGTACAAACCGGGACACCTATACGCAGTATTTT.

J is TRBJ1-3 and V is TRBV7-2; TRBD1 might be the D (6 bases). Germline CDR1 reads SGHTA; CDR2 reads FQGNSA. Trimming took 11 bases from V and 0 from J, leaving 20 bases between them. The CDR3 is made up of 16 amino acids. The chain's CDR3 is CAPGGRTRISGNTIYF. CDR3 sequence (DNA): TGTGCCCCCGGGGGGCGGACGAGGATCTCTGGAAACACCATATATTTT.

V and J are TRBV7-2 and TRBJ2-3; no clear D gene. Germline loops: CDR1 SGHTA, CDR2 FQGNSA. Trimming took 3 bases from V and 2 from J, leaving 6 bases between them. The CDR3 runs to 13 residues. The CDR3 spells CASSFGSTDTQYF. The CDR3 coding sequence is TGTGCCAGCAGCTTCGGTTCCACAGATACGCAGTATTTT.

The V call is TRBV5-1, the J call TRBJ2-7, with TRBD1 identical over 8 bases. V lost 4 bases and J lost 1; bases outside the gene matches: 10. CDR3 length equals 16 residues. From germline, CDR1 is SGHRS and CDR2 YFSETQ. The CDR3 bases are TGCGCCAGCAGCGGCGGAGGGGACAGGTTATCCTACGAGCAGTACTTC. The encoded protein is CASSGGGDRLSYEQYF.

V and J are TRBV5-1 and TRBJ2-1; TRBD2 matches at 8 bases. CDR3 length: 15 residues. V was pared by 0 bases and J by 7 bases, with 6 bases of the junction left unmatched. The germline V gene encodes CDR1 SGHRS and CDR2 YFSETQ. The chain's CDR3 is CASSLASGGPNEQFF. The CDR3 DNA is TGCGCCAGCAGCTTGGCATCGGGAGGGCCTAATGAGCAGTTCTTC.

The chain has TRBV5-6 and TRBJ1-6; perhaps TRBD1 as D (6 bases). V was cut by 4 bases and J by 1 base, with 9 bases left in between. The V gene's germline CDR1 is SGHDT and CDR2 YYEEEE. This CDR3 region has 15 residues. Here the CDR3 DNA reads TGTGCCAGCAGCCCCACAGGGTCCTATAATTCACCCCTCCACTTT. This gives the protein CASSPTGSYNSPLHF. Combining the CDR3 with reference TRBV5-6 and TRBJ1-6 gives the whole variable domain DAGVTQSPTHLIKTRGQQVTLRCSPKSGHDTVSWYQQALGQGPQFIFQYYEEEERQRGNFPDRFSGHQFPNYSSELNVNALLLGDSALYLCASSPTGSYNSPLHFGNGTRLTVT.

The J gene is TRBJ2-7, the V gene TRBV18; 10 bases match TRBD1. The CDR3 covers 13 residues. Germline assignment: CDR1 KGHSH and CDR2 LQKENI. The trim removed 4 bases at V and 7 bases at J, leaving 4 bases unmatched. The CDR3 nucleotides read TGTGCCAGCTCACGACAGGGGGCAGGTGAGCAGTACTTC. The encoded protein is CASSRQGAGEQYF.

The V gene is TRBV2, the J gene TRBJ1-2; D unclear. Looked up from germline, CDR1 is SNHLY and CDR2 is FYNNEI. The CDR3 has 12 amino acids. Trimming pared 8 bases from V and 2 bases from J, leaving 9 bases between. Here the CDR3 reads CASDPGNYGYTF. The CDR3 DNA reads as TGTGCCAGCGATCCGGGGAACTATGGCTACACCTTC. Based on the CDR3 plus reference TRBV2 and TRBJ1-2, the full variable domain is EPEVTQTPSHQVTQMGQEVILRCVPISNHLYFYWYRQILGQKVEFLVSFYNNEISEKSEIFDDQFSVERPDGSNFTLKIRSTKLEDSAMYFCASDPGNYGYTFGSGTRLTVV.

This chain joins TRBV2 and TRBJ2-3; possible D gene TRBD1, 5 bases. This CDR3 has 15 residues. Per germline, CDR1 SNHLY and CDR2 FYNNEI. V shed 3 bases and J shed 1 base, with 11 bases lying between them. The CDR3 reads CASSDPGSGTDTQYF. CDR3 in DNA: TGTGCCAGCAGTGATCCAGGGTCTGGCACAGATACGCAGTATTTT.

The chain links TRBV5-4 to TRBJ1-4, with a possible D match to TRBD1 (6 bases). CDR1 SGHNT and CDR2 YYREEE come from the germline V gene (reference sequence). The CDR3 is made up of 12 amino acids. Trimming took off 2 bases at V and 7 bases at J, with 6 bases between the two ends. CDR3 DNA: TGTGCCAGCAGCTTCAGGGGTGAAAAACTGTTTTTT. Amino acids: CASSFRGEKLFF.

The CDR3 coding sequence is TGTGCCAGCAGCTATTACACCCGGCGGACCAAAAACATTCAGTACTTC. Amino acid sequence: CASSYYTRRTKNIQYF. The chain employs TRBV5-4 and TRBJ2-4; D is unclear. The CDR3 length is 16 residues. The V end was cut by 3 bases, the J end by 2 bases, with 15 bases between. The germline V gene has CDR1 SGHNT and CDR2 YYREEE (reference sequence).